The next 5 T cell receptor beta chains were all read from a single sample in a study of blood T cells in healthy people across ages. Next came a second PCR, run for about 6 to 12 cycles, which used a sample-barcoded 5' primer along with a J-beta primer mix. TCRdb processed the 5' RACE reads anew with MiXCR; each CDR3 protein has one entry. The sample includes approximately 2,000,000 distinct CDR3 sequences, around 42% of them seen just once. Sequenced input: blood. These receptors were taken from a human donor in good health.

About this clonotype: One junction end disagrees with the germline gene, perhaps due to a read error. The V call is TRBV10-3, the J call TRBJ2-1; tentative D call: TRBD1 (5 bases). The germline V gene has CDR1 ENHRY and CDR2 SYGVKD. This CDR3 spans 15 amino acids. CDR3 loop: CASSDWSRDYNEQFF. Written as DNA, the CDR3 is TGTGCCAGCAGTGACTGGTCCAGGGATTACAATGAGCAGTTCTTC.

This clonotype was picked up one time. The chain joins TRBV2 to TRBJ2-7; possible D gene TRBD1, 5 bases. Germline assignment: CDR1 SNHLY and CDR2 FYNNEI. The CDR3 is 15 amino acids. V was shortened by 3 bases and J by 3 bases, with 15 bases between the two germline ends. CDR3 loop: CASSEQGPGHYEQYF. The CDR3 region has the DNA TGTGCCAGCAGTGAGCAGGGTCCAGGCCACTACGAGCAGTACTTC.

This clonotype was found a few times. A much larger clone is a single base away; this may be a read error. This chain uses TRBV20-1 with TRBJ1-1; D perhaps matches TRBD1 (5 bases). Germline loops: CDR1 DFQATT, CDR2 SNEGSKA (reference sequence). V dropped 6 bases and J dropped 2 bases, with 25 bases sitting between them. The CDR3 covers 17 residues. The CDR3 DNA is TGCAGTGCCGATAGGGGAACAGATGCAAGGGAAAACACTGAAGCTTTCTTT. This sequence encodes CSADRGTDARENTEAFF.

This clonotype turned up a few times. The chain uses TRBV7-8 and TRBJ2-6; 12 positions agree with TRBD2. The germline CDR1 and CDR2 sequences are SGHVS and FQNEAQ. The CDR3 contains 20 residues. V was pared by 0 bases and J by 0 bases, with 6 bases of the junction left unmatched. The CDR3 region is CASSLARRTSGDSGANVLTF. DNA of the CDR3: TGTGCCAGCAGCTTAGCGAGGAGGACTAGCGGGGACTCTGGGGCCAACGTCCTGACTTTC.

This chain links TRBV13 with TRBJ2-1; 7 bases match TRBD1. Germline CDR1 PRHDT, CDR2 FYEKMQ (reference sequence). There are 14 residues in the CDR3. The V segment lost 2 bases and the J segment 8 bases; nucleotides outside the gene matches: 6. For the CDR3, the DNA is TGTGCCAGCAGCTTACAGACAGGGCTTCATGAGCAGTTCTTC. The encoded protein is CASSLQTGLHEQFF.